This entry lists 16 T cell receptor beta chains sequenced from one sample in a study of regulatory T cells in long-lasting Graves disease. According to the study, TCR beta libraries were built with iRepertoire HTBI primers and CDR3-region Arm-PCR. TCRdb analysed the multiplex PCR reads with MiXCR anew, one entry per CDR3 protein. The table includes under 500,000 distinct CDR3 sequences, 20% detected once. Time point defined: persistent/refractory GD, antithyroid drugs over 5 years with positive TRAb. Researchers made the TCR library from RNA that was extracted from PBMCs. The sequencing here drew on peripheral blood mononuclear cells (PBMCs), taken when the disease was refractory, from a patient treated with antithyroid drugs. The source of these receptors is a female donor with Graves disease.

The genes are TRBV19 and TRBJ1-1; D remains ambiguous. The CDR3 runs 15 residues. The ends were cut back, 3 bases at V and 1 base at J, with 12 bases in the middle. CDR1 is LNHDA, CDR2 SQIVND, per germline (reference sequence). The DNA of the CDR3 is TGTGCCAGTAGTATCGCCGCACAGAAGAACACTGAAGCTTTCTTT. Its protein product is CASSIAAQKNTEAFF.

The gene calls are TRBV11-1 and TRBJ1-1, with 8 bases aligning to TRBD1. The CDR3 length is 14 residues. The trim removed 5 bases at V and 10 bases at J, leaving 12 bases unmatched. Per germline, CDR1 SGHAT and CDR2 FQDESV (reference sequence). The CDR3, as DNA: TGTGCCAGCAGCCCGACAGGGGATCGGAAGGGAGCTTTCTTT. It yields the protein CASSPTGDRKGAFF.

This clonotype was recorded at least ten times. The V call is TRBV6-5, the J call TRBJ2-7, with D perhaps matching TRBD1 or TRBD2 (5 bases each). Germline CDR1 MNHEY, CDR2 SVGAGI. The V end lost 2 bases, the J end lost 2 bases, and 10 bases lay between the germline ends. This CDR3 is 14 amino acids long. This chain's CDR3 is CASSYQSGPYEQYF. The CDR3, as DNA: TGTGCCAGCAGTTACCAATCGGGACCCTACGAGCAGTACTTC.

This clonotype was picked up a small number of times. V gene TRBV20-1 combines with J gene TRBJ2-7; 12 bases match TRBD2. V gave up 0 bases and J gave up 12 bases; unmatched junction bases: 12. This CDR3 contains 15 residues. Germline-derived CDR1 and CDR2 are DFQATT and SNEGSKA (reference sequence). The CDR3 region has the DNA TGCAGTGCTAGAGATCGGGACTCTAGCGGGAGGGCACCGTACTTC. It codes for CSARDRDSSGRAPYF.

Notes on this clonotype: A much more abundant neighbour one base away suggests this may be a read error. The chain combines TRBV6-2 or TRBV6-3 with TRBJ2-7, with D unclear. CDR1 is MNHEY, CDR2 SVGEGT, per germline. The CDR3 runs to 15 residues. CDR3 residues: CVSSNPGPSTYEQYF. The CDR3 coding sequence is TGTGTCAGCAGTAACCCCGGGCCATCAACCTACGAGCAGTACTTC.

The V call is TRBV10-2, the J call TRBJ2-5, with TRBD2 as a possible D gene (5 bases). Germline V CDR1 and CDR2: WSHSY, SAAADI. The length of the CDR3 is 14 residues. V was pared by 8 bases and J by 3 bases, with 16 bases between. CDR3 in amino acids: CASSGLTSKETQYF. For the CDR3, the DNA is TGCGCCAGCTCCGGACTGACGTCAAAAGAGACCCAGTACTTC.

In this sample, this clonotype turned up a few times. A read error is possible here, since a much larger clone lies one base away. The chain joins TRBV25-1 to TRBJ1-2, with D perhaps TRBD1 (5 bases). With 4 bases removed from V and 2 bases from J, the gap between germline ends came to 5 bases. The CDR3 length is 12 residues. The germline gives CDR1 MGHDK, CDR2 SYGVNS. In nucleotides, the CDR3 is TGTGCCAGCAGTGGGGACAACTATGGCTACACCTTC. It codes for CASSGDNYGYTF.

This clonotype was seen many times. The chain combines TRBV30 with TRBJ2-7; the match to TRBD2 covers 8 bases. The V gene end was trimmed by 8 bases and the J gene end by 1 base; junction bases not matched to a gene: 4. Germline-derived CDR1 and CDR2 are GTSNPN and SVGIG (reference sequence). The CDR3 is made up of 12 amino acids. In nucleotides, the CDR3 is TGTGCCCAAAGCGGGGGTTCCTACGAGCAGTACTTC. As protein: CAQSGGSYEQYF.

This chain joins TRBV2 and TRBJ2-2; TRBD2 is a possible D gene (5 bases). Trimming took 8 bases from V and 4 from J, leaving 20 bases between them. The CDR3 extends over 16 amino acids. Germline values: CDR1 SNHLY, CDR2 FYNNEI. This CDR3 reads CASGGSPEKTTGELFF. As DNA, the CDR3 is TGTGCCAGCGGAGGTAGCCCAGAAAAAACCACCGGGGAGCTGTTTTTT. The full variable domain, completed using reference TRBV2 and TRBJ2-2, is EPEVTQTPSHQVTQMGQEVILRCVPISNHLYFYWYRQILGQKVEFLVSFYNNEISEKSEIFDDQFSVERPDGSNFTLKIRSTKLEDSAMYFCASGGSPEKTTGELFFGEGSRLTVL.

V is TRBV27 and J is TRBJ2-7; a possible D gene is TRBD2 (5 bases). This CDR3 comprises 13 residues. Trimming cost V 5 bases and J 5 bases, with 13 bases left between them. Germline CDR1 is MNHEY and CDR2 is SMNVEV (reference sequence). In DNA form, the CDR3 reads TGTGCCAGCAGTCGAAATAACGGGGACGAGCAGTACTTC. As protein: CASSRNNGDEQYF.

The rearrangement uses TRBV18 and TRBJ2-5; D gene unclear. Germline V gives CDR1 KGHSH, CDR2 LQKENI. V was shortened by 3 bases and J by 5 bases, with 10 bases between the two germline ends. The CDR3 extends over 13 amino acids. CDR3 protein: CASSPVVDETQYF. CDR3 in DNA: TGTGCCAGCTCACCGGTAGTCGATGAGACCCAGTACTTC.

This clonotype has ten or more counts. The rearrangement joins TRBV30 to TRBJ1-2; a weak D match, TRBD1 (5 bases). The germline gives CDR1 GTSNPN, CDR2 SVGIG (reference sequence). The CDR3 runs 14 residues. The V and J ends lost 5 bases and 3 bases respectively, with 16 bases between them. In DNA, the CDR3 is TGTGCCTGGGCGCAGGGAGGGCTGCACTATGGCTACACCTTC. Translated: CAWAQGGLHYGYTF.

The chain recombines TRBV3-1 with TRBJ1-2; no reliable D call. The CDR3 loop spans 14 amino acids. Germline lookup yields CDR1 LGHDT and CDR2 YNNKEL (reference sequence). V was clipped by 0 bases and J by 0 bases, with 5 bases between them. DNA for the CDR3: TGTGCCAGCAGCCAAGACCTAACTAACTATGGCTACACCTTC. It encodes CASSQDLTNYGYTF. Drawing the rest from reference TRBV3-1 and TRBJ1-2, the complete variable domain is DTAVSQTPKYLVTQMGNDKSIKCEQNLGHDTMYWYKQDSKKFLKIMFSYNNKELIINETVPNRFSPKSPDKAHLNLHINSLELGDSAVYFCASSQDLTNYGYTFGSGTRLTVV.

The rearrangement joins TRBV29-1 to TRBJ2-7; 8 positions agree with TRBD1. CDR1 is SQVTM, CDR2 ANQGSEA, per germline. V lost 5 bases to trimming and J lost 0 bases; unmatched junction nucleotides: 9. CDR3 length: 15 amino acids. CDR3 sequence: CSVRFWTGSSYEQYF. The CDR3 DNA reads TGCAGCGTTCGTTTTTGGACAGGGAGCTCCTACGAGCAGTACTTC.

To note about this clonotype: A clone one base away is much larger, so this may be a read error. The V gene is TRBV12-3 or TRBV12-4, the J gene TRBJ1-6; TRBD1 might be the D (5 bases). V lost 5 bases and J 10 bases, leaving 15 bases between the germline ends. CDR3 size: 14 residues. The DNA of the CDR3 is TGTGCCAGCAGTCATCAGGGACTTGGCTCACCCCTCCACTTT. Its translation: CASSHQGLGSPLHF.

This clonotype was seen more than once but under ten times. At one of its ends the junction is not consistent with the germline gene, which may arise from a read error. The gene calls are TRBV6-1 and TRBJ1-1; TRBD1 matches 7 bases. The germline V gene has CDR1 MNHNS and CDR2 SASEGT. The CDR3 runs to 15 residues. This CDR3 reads CASSEGTAGGTEAFF. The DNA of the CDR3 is TGTGCCAGCAGCGAAGGGACAGCTGGGGGGACTGAAGCTTTCTTT.